This passage covers 29 T cell receptor beta chains from one sample sequenced in a study of blood T cell repertoires in COVID-19. Sequencing was performed with immunoSEQ multiplex PCR; in TCRdb, only in-frame clones are kept and a portion is missing. The profile shows 150,000 to 160,000 clones, 88% of them singletons. The sequenced sample was peripheral blood. All receptors come from a woman between 65 and 79 years old with acute or convalescent COVID-19.

The chain carries TRBV2 and TRBJ2-2; D might be TRBD2 (5 bases). This CDR3 spans 13 amino acids. The V end was cut by 2 bases, the J end by 6 bases, with 7 bases between. CDR1 is SNHLY and CDR2 is FYNNEI in the germline V gene. The CDR3 nucleotides are TGTGCCAGCAGTGAAAGCGGCTCCGGGGAGCTGTTTTTT. Protein product: CASSESGSGELFF.

The chain combines TRBV2 with TRBJ2-7; 11 nucleotides agree with TRBD1. The CDR3 is 14 amino acids. The V and J ends lost 8 bases and 7 bases, in that order; junction bases with no gene match: 10. Germline-derived CDR1 and CDR2 are SNHLY and FYNNEI. CDR3 sequence: CASESPGTGGEQYV. CDR3 nucleotide sequence: TGTGCCAGCGAGAGTCCTGGGACAGGGGGTGAGCAGTACGTC.

This chain connects TRBV7-2 to TRBJ2-5, with a weak D call TRBD1 (6 bases). Germline CDR1 SGHTA, CDR2 FQGNSA. The CDR3 loop spans 14 amino acids. Trimming shortened V by 1 base and J by 4 bases, and 10 bases separated the two germline ends. The CDR3 DNA follows: TGTGCCAGCAGCTTAGGGGGGCTAGGAGAGACCCAGTACTTC. Protein sequence: CASSLGGLGETQYF.

V is TRBV24-1 and J is TRBJ2-5; D gene unclear. V shed 1 base and J shed 6 bases, with 5 bases lying between them. Germline lookup yields CDR1 KGHDR and CDR2 SFDVKD. This CDR3 is built from 12 residues. CDR3 sequence reads: CATSDFLQTQYF. The CDR3, as DNA: TGTGCCACCAGTGATTTTCTTCAGACCCAGTACTTC.

This rearrangement joins TRBV5-1 to TRBJ1-1; D perhaps matches TRBD1 (6 bases). The germline V gene encodes CDR1 SGHRS and CDR2 YFSETQ. The CDR3 runs 16 residues. V was shortened by 3 bases and J by 2 bases, with 17 bases between the two germline ends. DNA for the CDR3: TGCGCCAGCAGCTCGCAGGGGAGTAGTGTTAACACTGAAGCTTTCTTT. Its translation is CASSSQGSSVNTEAFF. Using reference TRBV5-1 and TRBJ1-1 for the parts outside the CDR3, the full variable domain is KAGVTQTPRYLIKTRGQQVTLSCSPISGHRSVSWYQQTPGQGLQFLFEYFSETQRNKGNFPGRFSGRQFSNSRSEMNVSTLELGDSALYLCASSSQGSSVNTEAFFGQGTRLTVV.

The chain joins TRBV7-6 to TRBJ2-6; a weak D match, TRBD1 (5 bases). The CDR3 length is 15 residues. CDR1 SGHVS and CDR2 FNYEAQ come from the germline V gene. Trimming pared 5 bases from V and 0 bases from J, leaving 8 bases between. DNA for the CDR3: TGTGCCAGCAGCATGACAGCCTCTGGGGCCAACGTCCTGACTTTC. It is translated as CASSMTASGANVLTF.

V gene TRBV6-2 or TRBV6-3 combines with J gene TRBJ2-6; 7 bases are shared with TRBD1. The germline V gene encodes CDR1 MNHEY and CDR2 SVGEGT. The trim removed 5 bases at V and 0 bases at J, leaving 7 bases unmatched. The CDR3 is 17 residues long. CDR3 nucleotide sequence: TGTGCCAGCAGTGCGGACAGGATGAACTCTGGGGCCAACGTCCTGACTTTC. This codes for CASSADRMNSGANVLTF.

J is TRBJ2-7 and V is TRBV9, with TRBD1 matching over 7 bases. The CDR3 extends over 14 amino acids. Germline V lookup: CDR1 SGDLS, CDR2 YYNGEE. Unmatched junction bases numbered 6, after V lost 0 bases and J lost 6 bases. The DNA of the CDR3 is TGTGCCAGCAGCGTAGGTGACAGGGAAGGCGAGCAGTACTTC. It codes for CASSVGDREGEQYF.

The chain joins TRBV19 to TRBJ1-5; 10 bases agree with TRBD1. Trimming cost V 7 bases and J 6 bases; bases outside gene matches: 6. Germline CDR1 LNHDA, CDR2 SQIVND (reference sequence). This CDR3 has 14 residues. The CDR3 DNA reads TGTGCCAGTAAGACAGGGGGCTCGGCTCAGCCCCAGCATTTT. Its translation: CASKTGGSAQPQHF.

The V call is TRBV4-3, the J call TRBJ1-3, with a weak D call TRBD1 (5 bases). CDR1 LGHNA and CDR2 YSLEER come from the germline V gene. The CDR3 is 14 amino acids. V was cut by 3 bases and J by 12 bases, with 18 bases left in between. CDR3 in amino acids: CASSQEGTGKGIYF. The CDR3 nucleotides are TGCGCCAGCAGCCAGGAGGGGACGGGAAAGGGCATATATTTT.

The chain links TRBV2 to TRBJ1-1; 9 bases fit TRBD1. This CDR3 has 14 amino acids. Per germline, CDR1 SNHLY and CDR2 FYNNEI. V dropped 6 bases and J dropped 4; count of bases not matched to a gene: 6. The CDR3 reads CASSSGTGTTEAFF. The DNA of the CDR3 is TGTGCCAGCAGCTCCGGGACAGGGACCACTGAAGCTTTCTTT.

The chain joins TRBV4-3 to TRBJ1-1, with 8 bases matching TRBD1. Trimming at V came to 6 bases and at J to 1 base, leaving 10 bases not matched to a gene. The CDR3 contains 16 residues. The germline V gene has CDR1 LGHNA and CDR2 YSLEER. CDR3 loop: CASSLFVGQENTEAFF. In nucleotides, the CDR3 is TGCGCCAGCAGTCTTTTTGTGGGACAGGAGAACACTGAAGCTTTCTTT.

The chain has TRBV19 and TRBJ2-3; possibly TRBD2 for D (6 bases). CDR3 length equals 11 residues. Germline V gene data show CDR1 as LNHDA and CDR2 as SQIVND (reference sequence). Trimming stripped 10 bases from V and 6 bases from J, with 11 bases between. CDR3: CATGVVDTQYF. The DNA for the CDR3 is TGTGCCACGGGGGTAGTGGATACGCAGTATTTT.

This chain connects TRBV19 to TRBJ1-5; the match to TRBD1 covers 8 bases. Germline CDR1 and CDR2: LNHDA and SQIVND (reference sequence). CDR3 length: 14 amino acids. Trimming at V came to 7 bases and at J to 4 bases, leaving 6 bases not matched to a gene. CDR3 amino acids: CASKPRGRNQPQHF. For the CDR3, the DNA is TGTGCCAGTAAACCCAGGGGGCGTAATCAGCCCCAGCATTTT.

The J gene is TRBJ1-2, the V gene TRBV28; no reliable D call. The germline V gene encodes CDR1 MDHEN and CDR2 SYDVKM. V lost 2 bases and J 4 bases, leaving 14 bases between the germline ends. The CDR3 consists of 15 residues. CDR3 residues: CASSLDTHFLYGYTF. For the CDR3, the DNA is TGTGCCAGCAGTTTAGACACACATTTCCTCTATGGCTACACCTTC.

This clone was seen only once. The chain uses TRBV29-1 and TRBJ2-5; the match to TRBD2 covers 13 bases. Germline values: CDR1 SQVTM, CDR2 ANQGSEA. V lost 6 bases to trimming and J lost 0 bases; unmatched junction nucleotides: 4. There are 15 residues in the CDR3. The CDR3: CSVTSGGEYQETQYF. As DNA, the CDR3 is TGCAGCGTCACTAGCGGGGGGGAGTACCAAGAGACCCAGTACTTC.

This rearrangement joins TRBV2 to TRBJ1-1; TRBD1 is a possible D gene (5 bases). V lost 4 bases and J 4 bases, leaving 13 bases between the germline ends. The CDR3 spans 14 residues. Germline V gene data show CDR1 as SNHLY and CDR2 as FYNNEI. The CDR3 region is CASSVQGDVTEAFF. The CDR3 DNA follows: TGTGCCAGCAGTGTCCAGGGCGATGTCACTGAAGCTTTCTTT.

The chain recombines TRBV5-8 with TRBJ1-2; the match to TRBD1 covers 9 bases. The germline CDR1 and CDR2 sequences are SGHTS and YDEGEE. J was trimmed by 7 bases and V by 1 base; bases with no gene match: 8. The CDR3 loop spans 15 amino acids. The CDR3 region is CASSLMGTGMSGYTF. The CDR3 nucleotides read TGTGCCAGCAGCTTGATGGGGACAGGGATGAGTGGCTACACCTTC.

This clone has only one observation. The gene calls are TRBV6-2 or TRBV6-3 and TRBJ2-7; D is unclear. The germline gives CDR1 MNHEY, CDR2 SVGEGT. V lost 2 bases and J 0 bases, leaving 11 bases between the germline ends. The CDR3 extends over 15 amino acids. The DNA for the CDR3 is TGTGCCAGCAGTTACGTTCTGACATCCTCCTACGAGCAGTACTTC. Residues: CASSYVLTSSYEQYF.

This chain joins TRBV29-1 and TRBJ1-2; D is undetermined. Germline V gives CDR1 SQVTM, CDR2 ANQGSEA. The germline V and J ends were trimmed by 4 bases and 1 base, with 13 bases remaining between them. CDR3 length: 14 residues. The CDR3 region is CSVGGLHNNYGYTF. CDR3 coding DNA: TGCAGCGTTGGTGGACTTCATAATAACTATGGCTACACCTTC. The whole variable domain, remainder taken from reference TRBV29-1 and TRBJ1-2, is SAVISQKPSRDICQRGTSLTIQCQVDSQVTMMFWYRQQPGQSLTLIATANQGSEATYESGFVIDKFPISRPNLTFSTLTVSNMSPEDSSIYLCSVGGLHNNYGYTFGSGTRLTVV.

V is TRBV5-1 and J is TRBJ2-1; the D gene is possibly TRBD1 (5 bases). Germline CDR1 SGHRS, CDR2 YFSETQ. V was clipped by 5 bases and J by 1 base, with 13 bases between them. The CDR3 totals 15 residues. The CDR3 nucleotides are TGCGCCAGCAGGTTCCCAGGGATTTCCTACAATGAGCAGTTCTTC. It translates to CASRFPGISYNEQFF.

This chain joins TRBV29-1 and TRBJ1-4; D might be TRBD1 (6 bases). CDR1 is SQVTM, CDR2 ANQGSEA, per germline. CDR3 size: 12 residues. V was trimmed by 7 bases and J by 7 bases, leaving 13 bases between them. CDR3 bases: TGCAGCGCCCGGACAGACCGTGAAAAACTGTTTTTT. As protein: CSARTDREKLFF.

In this sample, this clone turned up once. This chain links TRBV10-3 with TRBJ1-1; 8 nucleotides agree with TRBD1. The V and J ends lost 10 bases and 1 base, in that order; junction bases with no gene match: 5. The germline V gene encodes CDR1 ENHRY and CDR2 SYGVKD. CDR3 length: 13 residues. This CDR3 is CATQGTGNTEAFF. The DNA for the CDR3 is TGTGCCACCCAAGGGACAGGGAACACTGAAGCTTTCTTT.

The chain uses TRBV19 and TRBJ2-1, with 7 nucleotides matching TRBD2. This CDR3 comprises 15 residues. Germline CDR1 reads LNHDA; CDR2 reads SQIVND (reference sequence). V was pared by 5 bases and J by 5 bases, with 9 bases of the junction left unmatched. CDR3 bases: TGTGCCAGTAGTGGATCGACTAGCCTTCACAATGAGCAGTTCTTC. It specifies CASSGSTSLHNEQFF. The whole variable domain, filled in from reference TRBV19 and TRBJ2-1, reads DGGITQSPKYLFRKEGQNVTLSCEQNLNHDAMYWYRQDPGQGLRLIYYSQIVNDFQKGDIAEGYSVSREKKESFPLTVTSAQKNPTAFYLCASSGSTSLHNEQFFGPGTRLTVL.

The chain uses TRBV19 and TRBJ2-5, with 8 bases lining up with TRBD1. V trimming: 5 bases; J trimming: 5 bases; junction bases outside the gene matches: 7. The CDR3 has 14 amino acids. CDR1 and CDR2 (germline): LNHDA, SQIVND (reference sequence). The CDR3 nucleotides are TGTGCCAGTAGTTGGGACAGGACTGTGGAGACCCAGTACTTC. Translating gives CASSWDRTVETQYF.

This sequence joins TRBV6-2 or TRBV6-3 and TRBJ2-7; 8 bases are shared with TRBD1. Germline-derived CDR1 and CDR2 are MNHEY and SVGEGT. The V segment lost 4 bases and the J segment 4 bases; nucleotides outside the gene matches: 3. This CDR3 contains 13 residues. The CDR3: CASSSDRVYEQYF. In DNA form, the CDR3 reads TGTGCCAGCAGTTCGGACAGGGTTTACGAGCAGTACTTC.

The chain has TRBV18 and TRBJ1-3; 7 bases agree with TRBD1. This CDR3 comprises 15 residues. Germline V gene lookup returns CDR1 KGHSH and CDR2 LQKENI. V shed 3 bases, J shed 2 bases, and the junction held 4 bases outside the gene matches. Written as DNA, the CDR3 is TGTGCCAGCTCACCCGACAGGGTAACTGGAAACACCATATATTTT. Residues: CASSPDRVTGNTIYF.

V and J are TRBV18 and TRBJ2-6; TRBD1 matches 8 bases. The V and J ends lost 3 bases and 4 bases, in that order; junction bases with no gene match: 8. The CDR3 is made up of 17 amino acids. Germline V gene lookup returns CDR1 KGHSH and CDR2 LQKENI. The DNA for the CDR3 is TGTGCCAGCTCACCTATTCAGGGGGCAGCAGGGGCCAACGTCCTGACTTTC. Protein: CASSPIQGAAGANVLTF.

The chain uses TRBV9 and TRBJ2-7, with TRBD2 as a possible D gene (7 bases). The V gene lost 1 base and the J gene lost 1 base, with 12 bases spanning the gap. The CDR3 covers 15 residues. Germline values: CDR1 SGDLS, CDR2 YYNGEE. CDR3 sequence reads: CASSVSGGPSYEQYF. CDR3 DNA: TGTGCCAGCAGCGTATCGGGGGGCCCATCCTACGAGCAGTACTTC.